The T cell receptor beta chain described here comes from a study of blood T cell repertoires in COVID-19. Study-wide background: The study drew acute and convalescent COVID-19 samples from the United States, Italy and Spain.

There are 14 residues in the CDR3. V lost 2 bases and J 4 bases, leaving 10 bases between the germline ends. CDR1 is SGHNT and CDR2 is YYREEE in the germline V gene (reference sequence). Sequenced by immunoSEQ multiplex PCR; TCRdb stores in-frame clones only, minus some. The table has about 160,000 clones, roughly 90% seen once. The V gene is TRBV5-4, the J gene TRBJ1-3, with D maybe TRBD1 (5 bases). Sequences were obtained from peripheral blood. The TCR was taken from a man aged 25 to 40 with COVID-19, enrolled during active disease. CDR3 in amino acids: CASSFQGSGNTIYF. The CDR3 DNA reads TGTGCCAGCAGCTTCCAGGGATCCGGAAACACCATATATTTT.